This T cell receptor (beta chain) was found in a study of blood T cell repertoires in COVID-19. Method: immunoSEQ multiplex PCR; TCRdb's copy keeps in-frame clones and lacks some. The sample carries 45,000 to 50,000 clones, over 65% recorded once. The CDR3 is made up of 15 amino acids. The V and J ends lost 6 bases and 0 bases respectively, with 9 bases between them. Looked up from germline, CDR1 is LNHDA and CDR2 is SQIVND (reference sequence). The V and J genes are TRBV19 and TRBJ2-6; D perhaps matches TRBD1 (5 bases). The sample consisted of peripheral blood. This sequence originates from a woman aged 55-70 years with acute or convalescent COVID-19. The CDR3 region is CASSIDSSGANVLTF. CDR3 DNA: TGTGCCAGTAGCATCGACAGCTCTGGGGCCAACGTCCTGACTTTC. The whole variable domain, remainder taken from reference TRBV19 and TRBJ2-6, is DGGITQSPKYLFRKEGQNVTLSCEQNLNHDAMYWYRQDPGQGLRLIYYSQIVNDFQKGDIAEGYSVSREKKESFPLTVTSAQKNPTAFYLCASSIDSSGANVLTFGAGSRLTVL.